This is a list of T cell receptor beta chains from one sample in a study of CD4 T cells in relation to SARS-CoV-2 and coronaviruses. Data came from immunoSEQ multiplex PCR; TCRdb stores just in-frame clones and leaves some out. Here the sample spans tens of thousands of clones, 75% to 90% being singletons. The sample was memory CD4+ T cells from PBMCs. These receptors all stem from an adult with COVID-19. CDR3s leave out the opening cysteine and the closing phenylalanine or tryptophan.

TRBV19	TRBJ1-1	ASSWVDAEAF
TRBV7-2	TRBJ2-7	ASSSGLAGGPVEQY
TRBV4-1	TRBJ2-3	ASISSVTDTQY
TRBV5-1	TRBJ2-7	ASNQGDAAPEEQY
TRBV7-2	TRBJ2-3	ASSRGQGGTDTQY
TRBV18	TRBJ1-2	ASSQDVVYGYT
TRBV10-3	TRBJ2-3	AISDSGSVTDTQY
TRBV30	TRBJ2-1	AWSNNRDNEQF
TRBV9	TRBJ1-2	ASSETGKINGYT
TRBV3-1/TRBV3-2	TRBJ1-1	ASSLGGGTEAF
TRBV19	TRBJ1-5	ASSLTGWGLNQPQH
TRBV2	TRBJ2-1	ASSEPGLAGGNEQF
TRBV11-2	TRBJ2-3	ASSPWGLAGWDTDTQY
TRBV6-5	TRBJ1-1	ASSFLGTGNTEAF
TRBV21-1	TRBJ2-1	ASSKLGYNEQF
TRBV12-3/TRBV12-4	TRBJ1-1	ASSLGGSTEAF
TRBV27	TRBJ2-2	ASSLRGRGKAGELF
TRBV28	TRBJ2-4	ASSTFQGVKNIQY
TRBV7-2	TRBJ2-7	ASSSLTSSYEQY
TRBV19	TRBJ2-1	ASKAAGGQITRPYEQF
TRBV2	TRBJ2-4	ASSSSGLQNIQY
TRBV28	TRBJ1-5	ASSFAGEQPQH
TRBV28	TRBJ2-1	ASSSTTSEQF
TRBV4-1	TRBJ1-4	ASSQIGTTNEKLF
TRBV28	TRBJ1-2	ASSGQGFSYGYT
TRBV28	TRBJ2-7	ASSPSVSQY
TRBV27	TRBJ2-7	ASSSGPRFEQY
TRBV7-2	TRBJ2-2	ASSLGLAGGTGELF
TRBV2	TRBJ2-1	ASHVENEQF
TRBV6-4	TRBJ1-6	ASSERAERPLH
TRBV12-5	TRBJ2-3	ASGFSSGPIFNTDTQY
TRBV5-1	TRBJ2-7	ASSPDLATATYEQY
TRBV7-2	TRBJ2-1	ASSPDLNEQF
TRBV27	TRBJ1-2	ASSLSHGDGPYGYT
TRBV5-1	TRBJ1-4	ASSRSGTGGADEKLF
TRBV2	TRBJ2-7	ASSTGVYEQY
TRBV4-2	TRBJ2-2	ASSQGQGSTGELF
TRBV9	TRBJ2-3	ASSPRDSRGRTILDTQY
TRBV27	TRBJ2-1	ASSRGPRLVRNEQF
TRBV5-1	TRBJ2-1	ASSLAYEQF
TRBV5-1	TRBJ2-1	ASNPTTGLSSYNEQF
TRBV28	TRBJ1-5	ASNFRDRSNQPQH
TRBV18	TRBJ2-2	ASSPKTGISGELF
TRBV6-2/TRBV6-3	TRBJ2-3	ASSYGGAGGLTDTQY
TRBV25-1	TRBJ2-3	ASRTGARDTQY
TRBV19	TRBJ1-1	ASSIQALDTEAF
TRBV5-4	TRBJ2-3	ASSSTGGDTQY
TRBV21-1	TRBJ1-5	ASSKLGDRASLLGWPQH
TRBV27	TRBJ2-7	ASSLSRTSSSYEQY
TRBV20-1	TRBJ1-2	SARLSGGYT
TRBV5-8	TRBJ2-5	ASSLGSVVGLGETQY
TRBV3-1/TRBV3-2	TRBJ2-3	ASSQDSPGQFLDTQY
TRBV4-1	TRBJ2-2	ASSQDPPAAGELF
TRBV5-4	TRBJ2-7	ASSPRQGAGEQY